The entry that follows covers one T cell receptor (beta chain) sequence. Germline loops: CDR1 SQVTM, CDR2 ANQGSEA. The germline V and J ends were trimmed by 1 base and 2 bases, with 6 bases remaining between them. The CDR3 totals 13 residues. Indicated treatment: oral pan-JAK inhibitor, 5-10 mg twice daily. The authors sorted CD4+ and CD8+ T cells from PBMCs. This entry comes from a study of CD8+ T cells in alopecia areata. As the sequencing template, cDNA was produced by extracting RNA and reverse transcribing it. Sequencing used immunoSEQ multiplex PCR; TCRdb keeps in-frame clones, though not all of them. Among under 130,000 clones, 86% were seen once, and the ten largest hold around 10%.

V and J are TRBV29-1 and TRBJ1-3, with D tentatively TRBD1 (5 bases). The receptor comes from a human donor with alopecia areata. Sequencing was performed on CD8+ T cells sorted from blood, taken around week 30, from a patient treated with tofacitinib. Here the CDR3 DNA reads TGCAGCGTTGAAGCACAGGCTGGAAACACCATATATTTT. Encoded protein: CSVEAQAGNTIYF.